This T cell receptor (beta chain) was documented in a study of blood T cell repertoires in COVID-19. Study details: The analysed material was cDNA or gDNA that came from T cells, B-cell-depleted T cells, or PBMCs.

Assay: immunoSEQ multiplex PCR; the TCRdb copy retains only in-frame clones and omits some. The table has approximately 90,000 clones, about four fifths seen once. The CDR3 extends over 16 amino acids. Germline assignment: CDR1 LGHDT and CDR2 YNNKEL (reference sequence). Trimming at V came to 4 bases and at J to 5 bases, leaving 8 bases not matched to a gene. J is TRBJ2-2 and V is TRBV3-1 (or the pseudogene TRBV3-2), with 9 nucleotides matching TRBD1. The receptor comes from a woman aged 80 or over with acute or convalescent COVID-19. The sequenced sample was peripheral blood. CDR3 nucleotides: TGTGCCAGCAGCCCAGTTACAGGGGGCCCAACCGGGGAGCTGTTTTTT. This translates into CASSPVTGGPTGELFF.